This paragraph covers one TCR beta chain sequence. The data were taken from a study of regulatory T cells in long-lasting Graves disease. The V gene lost 0 bases and the J gene lost 6 bases, with 16 bases spanning the gap. This CDR3 contains 16 residues. CDR1 SGHDT and CDR2 YYEEEE come from the germline V gene. Building of the TCR beta libraries involved iRepertoire HTBI primers and Arm-PCR of CDR3 regions. MiXCR, applied by TCRdb to the multiplex PCR reads, yields one record per CDR3 protein. The table records roughly 420,000 distinct CDR3 sequences, 16% of them present only once. The time point: newly diagnosed GD, antithyroid drugs for less than 3 months. TCR sequences were obtained from RNA taken from PBMCs. By American Thyroid Association guidelines, Graves' disease was diagnosed in the cohort. This sample also appeared in a second study, on T cells in Graves' hyperthyroidism and ophthalmopathy. That paper adds: The HTBI primer set served for first-round RT-PCR of the TCR CDR3.

The receptor was derived from a woman younger than 30 with Graves disease. The chain recombines TRBV5-6 with TRBJ1-5; a possible D gene is TRBD1 (5 bases). Material: peripheral blood mononuclear cells (PBMCs), obtained at new diagnosis, from a patient treated with antithyroid drugs. The DNA of the CDR3 is TGTGCCAGCAGCTTGGCCGGGGGGTTATCGGGTCAGCCCCAGCATTTT. Protein product: CASSLAGGLSGQPQHF.